This TCR beta chain is drawn from a study of blood T cells in healthy people across ages (dated by TCRdb to about 2015). Study-level background: In model experiments, template switching captured about one uniquely barcoded TCR beta cDNA molecule for every two T cells. To track age-related changes in TCR beta repertoire diversity, the study relied on deep sequencing normalized with unique cDNA molecular identifiers. The donors were split into four age groups: young (average roughly 15 years), middle-aged (about 40), aged (62) and long-lived (under 85). To avoid experimental bias, donors of different ages were randomly spread across the sequencing lanes. The study analyzed two additional independent replicas of 1 million unique cDNA reads from the same blood draw for two donors, one aged 18 to 30 and one aged 80 or older.

Library prep was done by 5' RACE. These reads were obtained on an Illumina HiSeq 2500. The second PCR ran for about 6 to 11 cycles and used a J-beta primer mix along with a sample-barcoded 5' primer. A template-switch 5' adaptor carrying 12 random nucleotides introduced a unique molecular identifier onto each TCR beta cDNA molecule. Each sample yielded at least 2.5 million CDR3-containing paired-end reads. The Mint cDNA synthesis kit, primed by a TRBC-specific oligonucleotide, was used to synthesize first-strand cDNA from all RNA. Following uracil-DNA glycosylase treatment, all cDNA underwent a first 18-cycle PCR with the universal primers M1SS and BC2_uni_R. In the authors' own workflow: Each sample was normalized by randomly selecting 1 million high-quality reads, each carrying a distinct molecular identifier. Instead of being binned into consensus sequences, reads with shared molecular identifiers were discarded. CDR3 identification, clonotype clustering and error correction used MiTCR with a Q25 quality threshold and the strictest error-elimination algorithm. A nonparametric unseen species model with Euler transformation was used to estimate a lower bound on total TCR beta diversity. TCRdb reran the public reads through fastp at Q25 and MiXCR, keeping productive beta chains. Every distinct CDR3 protein forms one entry, paired with its most common genes and DNA. TCRdb, not the original authors, processed these V and J calls. The sample contains 1,500,000 or so distinct CDR3 sequences, approximately 42% of them found a single time. The biggest ten clones account for less than 5% of the sample.

As to this clonotype: The specificity of this receptor is unknown. It has no much larger one-base neighbor in the sample; base qualities were not kept.

General findings and caveats noted by the study authors: Donor CMV infection status was unknown, potentially confounding age-related changes in expanded clonotypes. Observed TCR beta diversity per million T cells fell roughly linearly with age, and a significant reduction was already apparent by age roughly 40. Compared with the aged group, more naive CD4+ T cells, fewer expanded clones and increased TCR diversity were shown by the long-lived group, suggesting age selection. Bulk unsorted PBMC profiling prevented conclusive comparison of naive and antigen-experienced compartments. The percentage of naive T cells measured by flow cytometry correlated strongly with observed TCR beta diversity. Estimates of total diversity based on one million sequenced T cells were regarded as lower bounds and as underestimates.

Donors were about 36 systemically healthy Caucasian individuals from Russia aged 6 to 90 years. About 9.8 milliliters of peripheral blood were drawn from each donor into EDTA-treated Vacutainer tubes. Ficoll-Paque density-gradient centrifugation was used to isolate PBMCs, with at least 7 million per sample. Total RNA, at least 5.5 micrograms per sample, was extracted from PBMCs with Trizol reagent. For every donor, an aliquot of PBMCs went through flow cytometry to measure the percentages of naive CD45RAhigh/CD27high T cells. The receptor comes from a woman aged 18-29 years in good health. Sequencing was done on a sample of blood.

The sequence in DNA is TGTGCCAGCAGCCCTAGGGACCAAATCGGCGAGCAGTACTTC. It encodes CASSPRDQIGEQYF. The chain links TRBV7-9 with TRBJ2-7; the D region is possibly TRBD1 or TRBD2, each matching across 5 bases. V is shortened by 5 bases, J by 6 bases, and the region joining them spans 17 bases. The CDR3 holds 14 amino acids from the cysteine to the phenylalanine. Kept here is only the CDR3 DNA, which spans 42 bases and is read in frame from base 1. Taken from the germline V gene (reference sequence), the CDR1 and CDR2 loops are SEHNR and FQNEAQ.